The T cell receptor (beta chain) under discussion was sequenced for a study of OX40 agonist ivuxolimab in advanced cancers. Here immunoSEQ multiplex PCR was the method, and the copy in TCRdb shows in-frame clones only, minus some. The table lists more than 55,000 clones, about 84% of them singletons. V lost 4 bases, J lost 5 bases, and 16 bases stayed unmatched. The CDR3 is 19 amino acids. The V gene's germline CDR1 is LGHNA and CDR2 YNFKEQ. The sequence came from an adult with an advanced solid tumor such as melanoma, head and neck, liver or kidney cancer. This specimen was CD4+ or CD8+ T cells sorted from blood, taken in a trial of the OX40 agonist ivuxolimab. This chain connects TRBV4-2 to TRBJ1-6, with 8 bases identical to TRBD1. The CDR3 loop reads CASSRILFLGQGDNSPLHF. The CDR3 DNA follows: TGTGCCAGCAGCCGAATACTATTCCTTGGACAGGGCGATAATTCACCCCTCCACTTT.